This T cell receptor beta chain was recorded in a study of cytomegalovirus exposure and HLA in healthy donors. Study-level information: There were some 410 genotyped donors. Of these, 81% fell in the genetic ancestry cluster associated with self-reported Caucasian donors.

General study points: It was reportedly the case that the classifier diagnosed cytomegalovirus status with high specificity and sensitivity.

On this clone: Its specificity is unknown.

The study ran its PCR with 60 Vbeta and 13 Jbeta primers. Here immunoSEQ multiplex PCR was the method, and the copy in TCRdb shows in-frame clones only, minus some. The table has roughly 90,000 clones, approximately 88% seen once. Germline CDR1 MGHRA, CDR2 YSYEKL. The CDR3 consists of 14 residues. V lost 1 base and J 2 bases, leaving 6 bases between the germline ends. The TCR originated in a man between 18 and 35 years old in good health and CMV-seronegative. V usage is TRBV4-1 and J usage is TRBJ2-1; the D is unclear. The sample taken for sequencing was PBMCs. Written as DNA, the CDR3 is TGCGCCAGCAGCCAAGCGAGCGCCTACAATGAGCAGTTCTTC. It translates to CASSQASAYNEQFF.